The clone carrying this T cell receptor (beta chain) has just one count. Its antigen remains unknown. These data originate in a study of PD-L1 blockade in urothelial cancer. Findings of the study overall: Pretreatment TCR clonality in blood, when below the median, was predictive of better survival.

Pretreatment and on-treatment samples were taken, numbering 1 to 8 per patient. The table came from immunoSEQ multiplex PCR; TCRdb's copy has only in-frame clones and leaves some out. The sample lists 56,000 or so clones, around 84% occurring once. CDR1 is LGHNA, CDR2 YNFKEQ, per germline. The CDR3 totals 14 residues. Trimming stripped 3 bases from V and 1 base from J, with 7 bases between. The sequence was collected from a man in his fifties or sixties with urothelial cancer. The V gene is TRBV4-2, the J gene TRBJ2-1; D not resolved. The sample consisted of PBMCs, taken around atezolizumab (anti-PD-L1) treatment. CDR3: CASSHQVSYNEQFF. In DNA form, the CDR3 reads TGTGCCAGCAGCCATCAGGTTTCCTACAATGAGCAGTTCTTC.